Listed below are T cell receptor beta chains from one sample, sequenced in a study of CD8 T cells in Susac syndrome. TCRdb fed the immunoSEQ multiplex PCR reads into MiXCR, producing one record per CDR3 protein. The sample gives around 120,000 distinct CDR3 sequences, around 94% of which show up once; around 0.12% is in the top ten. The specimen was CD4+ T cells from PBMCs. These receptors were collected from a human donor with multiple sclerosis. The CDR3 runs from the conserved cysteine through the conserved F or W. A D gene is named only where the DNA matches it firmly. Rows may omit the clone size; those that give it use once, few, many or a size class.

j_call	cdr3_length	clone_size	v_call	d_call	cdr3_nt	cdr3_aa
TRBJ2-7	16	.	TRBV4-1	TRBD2	TGCGCCAGCAGCCAAGGCTCGGGGGGTTTATCCTACGAGCAGTACTTC	CASSQGSGGLSYEQYF
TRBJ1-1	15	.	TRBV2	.	TGTGCCAGCAGTACGCACCGGACAGTTGGGACTGAAGCTTTCTTT	CASSTHRTVGTEAFF
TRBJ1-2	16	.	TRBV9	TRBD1	TGTGCCAGCAGCGTAGCTACTTGGGGACAGGGAGATGGCTACACCTTC	CASSVATWGQGDGYTF
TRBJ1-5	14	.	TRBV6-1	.	TGTGCCACAGCGAATGATCATAGCAATCAGCCCCAGCATTTT	CATANDHSNQPQHF
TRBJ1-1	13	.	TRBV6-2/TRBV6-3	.	TGTGCCAGCAGTTACTCGAGGGCCACTGAAGCTTTCTTT	CASSYSRATEAFF
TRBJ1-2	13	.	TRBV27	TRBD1	TGTGCCATCGGGGCACACAGGGGGCTTGGCTACACCTTC	CAIGAHRGLGYTF
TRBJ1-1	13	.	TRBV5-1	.	TGCGCCAGCAGCTTGGTTAGGGACAATGAAGCTTTCTTT	CASSLVRDNEAFF
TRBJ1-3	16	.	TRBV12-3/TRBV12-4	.	TGTGCCAGCAGTCCCGGGACGGGGTTCTCTGGAAACACCATATATTTT	CASSPGTGFSGNTIYF
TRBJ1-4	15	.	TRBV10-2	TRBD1	TGCGCCAGCAGTGCAAGGACAGGGGCTAATGAAAAACTGTTTTTT	CASSARTGANEKLFF
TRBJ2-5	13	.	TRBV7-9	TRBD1	TGTGCCAGCAGCCGGACAGGAGAGGAGACCCAGTACTTC	CASSRTGEETQYF
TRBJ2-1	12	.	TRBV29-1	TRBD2	TGCAGCGTTAGCGGGGGCTACAATGAGCAGTTCTTC	CSVSGGYNEQFF
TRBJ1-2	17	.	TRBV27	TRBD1	TGTGCCAGCAGGGGGACAGGGATGTTGCGGGATTGGTATGGCTACACCTTC	CASRGTGMLRDWYGYTF
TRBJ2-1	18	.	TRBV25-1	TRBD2	TGTGCCAGCAGTGGGGGACTAGCGGGGGGGTTTTTCAACAATGAGCAGTTCTTC	CASSGGLAGGFFNNEQFF
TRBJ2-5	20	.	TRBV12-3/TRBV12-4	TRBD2	TGTGCCAGCAGCCCTATTACTGGACTAGCGGGAGGGCCGTTGTCAGAGACCCAGTACTTC	CASSPITGLAGGPLSETQYF
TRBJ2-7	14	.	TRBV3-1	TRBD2	TGTGCCAGCAGCCAAGGGACTAGCGGCTACGAGCAGTACTTC	CASSQGTSGYEQYF
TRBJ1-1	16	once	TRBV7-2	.	TGTGCCAGCAGCTTAGATCCGGTTCCAAAGAGCACTGAAGCTTTCTTT	CASSLDPVPKSTEAFF
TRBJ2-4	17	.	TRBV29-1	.	TGCAGCGTTGTGCCCCGGCAGGGAGTCGCCCCCAAAAACATTCAGTACTTC	CSVVPRQGVAPKNIQYF
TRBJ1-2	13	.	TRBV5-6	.	TGTGCCAGCAGCTTGGGAGAGGGGGAGGGCTACACCTTC	CASSLGEGEGYTF
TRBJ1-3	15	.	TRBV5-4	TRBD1	TGTGCCAGCAGCTTAAAAACAGGGGTGGGAAACACCATATATTTT	CASSLKTGVGNTIYF
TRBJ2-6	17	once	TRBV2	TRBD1	TGTGCCAGCCGGCGACAGGGCGCCCTCTCTGGGGCCAACGTCCTGACTTTC	CASRRQGALSGANVLTF
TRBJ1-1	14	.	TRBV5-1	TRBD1	TGCGCCAGCAGGGAGGGGGCGCAGGACACTGAAGCTTTCTTT	CASREGAQDTEAFF
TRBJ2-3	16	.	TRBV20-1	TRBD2	TGCAGTGCTAGAGGGACTAGCCCTCCATACACAGATACGCAGTATTTT	CSARGTSPPYTDTQYF
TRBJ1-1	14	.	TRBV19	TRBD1	TGTGCCAGTAGTGCCTCGGGACAGGGAACTGAAGCTTTCTTT	CASSASGQGTEAFF
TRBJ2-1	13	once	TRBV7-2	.	TGTGCCAGCAGCTCCTTTCTAGCGAATGAGCAGTTCTTC	CASSSFLANEQFF
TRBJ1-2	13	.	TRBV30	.	TGTGCCTGGAGTGTAAGACTGGCCTATGGCTACACCTTC	CAWSVRLAYGYTF
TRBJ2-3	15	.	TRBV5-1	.	TGCGCCAGCAGCTTAAGGACGGAGAGCACAGATACGCAGTATTTT	CASSLRTESTDTQYF
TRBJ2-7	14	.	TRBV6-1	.	TGTGCCAGCACCCCAGGCTACAGCGCCTACGAGCAGTACTTC	CASTPGYSAYEQYF
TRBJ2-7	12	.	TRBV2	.	TGTGCCAGCAGGCCAGTCTCCTACGAGCAGTACTTC	CASRPVSYEQYF
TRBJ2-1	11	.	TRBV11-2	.	TGTGCCAGCAGGGGGGCTTATGAGCAGTTCTTC	CASRGAYEQFF
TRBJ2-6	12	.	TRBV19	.	TGTGCCAGTAGAGCTGGGGCCAACGTCCTGACTTTC	CASRAGANVLTF
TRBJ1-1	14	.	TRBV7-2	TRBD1	TGTGCCAGCAGCTTAGCACAGGGGGGGACTGAAGCTTTCTTT	CASSLAQGGTEAFF
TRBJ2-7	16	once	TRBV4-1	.	TGCGCCAGCAGCCCAGGTAGGGGCTCTAGCTCCTACGAGCAGTACTTC	CASSPGRGSSSYEQYF
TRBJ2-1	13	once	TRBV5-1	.	TGCGCCAGCAGCACGAGGACACCGAATGAGCAGTTCTTC	CASSTRTPNEQFF
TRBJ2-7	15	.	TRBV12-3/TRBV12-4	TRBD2	TGTGCCAGCAGTTACCTAGCGGGAGGCCCCTACGAGCAGTACTTC	CASSYLAGGPYEQYF
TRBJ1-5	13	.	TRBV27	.	TGTGCCAGCAGTCAGGGAGCATATCAGCCCCAGCATTTT	CASSQGAYQPQHF
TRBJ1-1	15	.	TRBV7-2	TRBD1	TGTGCCAGCAGCCAAGAAAGAGACAGGGGCACTGAAGCTTTCTTT	CASSQERDRGTEAFF
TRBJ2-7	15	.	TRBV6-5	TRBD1	TGTGCCAGCAGCCCTAAGGTTGGGACAGGGTACGAGCAGTACTTC	CASSPKVGTGYEQYF
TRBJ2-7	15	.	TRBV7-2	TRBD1	TGTGCCAGCAGCCCCTCAGGGGGCAGACCACGCGAGCAGTACTTC	CASSPSGGRPREQYF
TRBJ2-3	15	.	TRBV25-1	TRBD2	TGTGCCAGCACCCCTAAGGGACTAGCGACAGATACGCAGTATTTT	CASTPKGLATDTQYF
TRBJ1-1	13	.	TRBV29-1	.	TGCAGCGGGGGACGTTGGGTGGGGACTGAAGCTTTCTTT	CSGGRWVGTEAFF
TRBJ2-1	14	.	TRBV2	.	TGTGCCAGCAGTACTAATGCTGGGGGCAGTGAGCAGTTCTTC	CASSTNAGGSEQFF
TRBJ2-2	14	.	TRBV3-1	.	TGTGCCAGCAGCCCGGTGAGGACAACCGGGGAGCTGTTTTTT	CASSPVRTTGELFF
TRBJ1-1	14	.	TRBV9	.	TGTGCCAGCAGTAACGGATGGAAGAACACTGAAGCTTTCTTT	CASSNGWKNTEAFF
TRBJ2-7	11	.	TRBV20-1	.	TGCAGTGCTAGGGATAGGCGCGAGCAGTACTTC	CSARDRREQYF
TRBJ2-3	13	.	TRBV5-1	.	TGCGCCAGCAGCCCGACGAACCAAGATACGCAGTATTTT	CASSPTNQDTQYF
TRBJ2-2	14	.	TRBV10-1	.	TGCGCCAGCAGTGAGGGAGAGGGCACCGGGGAGCTGTTTTTT	CASSEGEGTGELFF
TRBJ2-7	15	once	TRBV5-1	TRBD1	TGCGCCAGCAGCCCTAATACGGACAGGGGGAACGAGCAGTACTTC	CASSPNTDRGNEQYF
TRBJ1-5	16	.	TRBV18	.	TGTGCCAGCTCACCGTCACTGGGAGAGGGCAATCAGCCCCAGCATTTT	CASSPSLGEGNQPQHF
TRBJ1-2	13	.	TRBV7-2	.	TGTGCCAGCAGCTTAGTTCTAAGCAGGGGCTACACCTTC	CASSLVLSRGYTF
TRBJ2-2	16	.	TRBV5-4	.	TGTGCCAGCAGAGTCGGCAGGGGCGAGCACACCGGGGAGCTGTTTTTT	CASRVGRGEHTGELFF
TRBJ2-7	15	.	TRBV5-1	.	TGCGCCAGCAGCTTGGGGGGGGAGCCCCCCTACGAGCAGTACTTC	CASSLGGEPPYEQYF
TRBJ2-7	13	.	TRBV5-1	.	TGCGCCAGCAGCTCCCAGGGAGGCTACGAGCAGTACTTC	CASSSQGGYEQYF
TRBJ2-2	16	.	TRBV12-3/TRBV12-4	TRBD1	TGTGCCAGCAGTCCCGAGACAGGGTTGAACACCGGGGAGCTGTTTTTT	CASSPETGLNTGELFF